One T cell receptor (beta chain) is described in this entry. Profiled with immunoSEQ multiplex PCR; TCRdb holds only in-frame clones, not every one. The sample contains hundreds of thousands of clones, roughly 96% of which appear only once. The data stem from a study of shared clonotypes between healthy human individuals. Naive CD8 populations comprised CD45RO-negative cells positively selected for CCR7, excluding terminally differentiated effector memory CD45RA+ cells. The V and J ends lost 7 bases and 2 bases, in that order; junction bases with no gene match: 7. The CDR3 covers 14 residues. Germline loops: CDR1 MNHEY, CDR2 SVGAGI.

This TCR was recovered from a woman younger than 45 in good health. This chain connects TRBV6-5 to TRBJ2-7, with 8 positions matching TRBD2. Sequencing used naive CD8+ T cells sorted from blood. The CDR3 coding sequence is TGTGCCAGCACTGACACTAGCGGAACCTACGAGCAGTACTTC. Protein product: CASTDTSGTYEQYF.